The rows below give T cell receptor beta chains drawn from one sample of a study of blood T cells in healthy people across ages. TCRdb re-called the 5' RACE reads through MiXCR, storing one row per CDR3 protein. Among about 1,400,000 distinct CDR3 sequences listed, roughly 40% were seen once. Sequences were obtained from blood. The origin of the receptors is a woman aged 18-30 years in good health. Each CDR3 is given with its conserved first and last residue. A D gene is named only where the DNA matches it firmly. The size field is filled for only some rows; it gives once, few, many or a size class.

V	J	length	size	D	DNA	CDR3
TRBV7-2	TRBJ2-3	15	-	TRBD1	TGTGCCAGCAGTCGGACAGGGGTAACCACAGATACGCAGTATTTT	CASSRTGVTTDTQYF
TRBV27	TRBJ2-7	13	few	TRBD1	TGTGCCAGCAGTCCGAGACAGGGTGGAGAGCAGTACTTC	CASSPRQGGEQYF
TRBV3-1	TRBJ1-1	16	-	TRBD1	TGTGCCAGCAGCCAACGCGCCGGGACAGGGGGCACTGAAGCTTTCTTT	CASSQRAGTGGTEAFF
TRBV7-2	TRBJ2-1	13	few	-	TGTGCCAGCAGCTCTAGTCGGGACAATGAGCAGTTCTTC	CASSSSRDNEQFF
TRBV10-3	TRBJ1-2	14	few	-	TGTGCCATCAGTGTGGGAGGGGATAACTATGGCTACACCTTC	CAISVGGDNYGYTF
TRBV11-2	TRBJ2-3	16	-	TRBD2	TGTGCCAGCAGCTTCGGGGGGGCCGTCGTCACAGATACGCAGTATTTT	CASSFGGAVVTDTQYF
TRBV6-5	TRBJ2-4	16	-	TRBD2	TGTGCCAGCAGTTCAGGGACTAGCGGGAGCCAAAACATTCAGTACTTC	CASSSGTSGSQNIQYF
TRBV10-2	TRBJ2-5	18	few	TRBD2	TGCGCCAGCAGGATTCCTGGACGGGTAGGACTAGCGTCGGAGACCCAGTACTTC	CASRIPGRVGLASETQYF
TRBV5-6	TRBJ1-2	14	once	-	TGTGCCAGCAGCTTGAAGAACGGTGTCTATGGCTACACCTTC	CASSLKNGVYGYTF
TRBV20-1	TRBJ1-2	18	-	-	TGCAGTGCTAGAGATCCCCTACTACTCGCCGCGGGCGACTATGGCTACACCTTC	CSARDPLLLAAGDYGYTF
TRBV7-8	TRBJ2-5	16	-	-	TGTGCCAGCGGAAAAGGGGCCACGGGCGCCTACAATGAGCAGTACTTC	CASGKGATGAYNEQYF
TRBV30	TRBJ2-4	15	few	TRBD2	TGTGCCTGGGTCGGGACTAGCGGGAAAGAAAACATTCAGTACTTC	CAWVGTSGKENIQYF
TRBV7-2	TRBJ1-2	14	-	-	TGTGCCAGCAGCTCTGTGCTGACCAACTATGGCTACACCTTC	CASSSVLTNYGYTF
TRBV28	TRBJ1-1	17	-	-	TGTGCCAGCAGTGCAACGCGGGGTACAGGGATCAGCGCTGAAGCTTTCTTT	CASSATRGTGISAEAFF
TRBV20-1	TRBJ2-5	11	-	TRBD1	TGCAGTGCGGACAGGGCGGAGACCCAGTACTTC	CSADRAETQYF
TRBV7-2	TRBJ1-5	15	-	-	TGTGCCAGCAGCCCATTGTCGGGGGTGAGCCAGCCCCAGCATTTT	CASSPLSGVSQPQHF
TRBV5-1	TRBJ2-7	14	-	TRBD2	TGCGCCAGCAGCTCCGGGACTAGCACCGATGAGCAGTACTTC	CASSSGTSTDEQYF
TRBV2	TRBJ2-1	14	few	TRBD2	TGTGCCAGCGTAGCGCGGGAGGTGTTCAATGAGCAGTTCTTC	CASVAREVFNEQFF
TRBV28	TRBJ2-5	14	-	TRBD1	TGTGCCAGCAGTTCCCAGGGGGCGCACGAGACCCAGTACTTC	CASSSQGAHETQYF
TRBV11-2	TRBJ2-7	17	-	TRBD2	TGTGCCAGCAGCTCCCAGACTAGCGGGGGATTTTACAATGAGCAGTACTTC	CASSSQTSGGFYNEQYF
TRBV20-1	TRBJ1-5	15	few	-	TGCAGTGCTAGTCGGGCGGGACTTAGCAATCAGCCCCAGCATTTT	CSASRAGLSNQPQHF
TRBV4-1	TRBJ2-5	15	-	-	TGCGCCAGCAGCCAAGCTCCCGCAGCCAGGGAGACCCAGTACTTC	CASSQAPAARETQYF
TRBV7-9	TRBJ2-3	15	few	-	TGTGCCAGCAGCTTAGTTGGGGCAACCACAGATACGCAGTATTTT	CASSLVGATTDTQYF
TRBV27	TRBJ2-3	13	-	-	TGTGCCAGCAGTGTAAGGGGCGCAGATACGCAGTATTTT	CASSVRGADTQYF
TRBV6-5	TRBJ2-7	13	-	-	TGTGCCAGCAGTTACGGCGGGCCCTACGAGCAGTACTTC	CASSYGGPYEQYF
TRBV4-1	TRBJ2-2	18	-	TRBD2	TGCGCCAGCAGCCGTCATACGTCCGGGACTAGTGACACCGGGGAGCTGTTTTTT	CASSRHTSGTSDTGELFF
TRBV3-1	TRBJ1-2	16	-	-	TGTGCCAGCAGCCAAGATTTGGCCGGTTCAACCTATGGCTACACCTTC	CASSQDLAGSTYGYTF
TRBV4-1	TRBJ2-5	14	-	-	TGCGCCAGCAGCCAGCTGCTTCTAGTGGAGACCCAGTACTTC	CASSQLLLVETQYF
TRBV4-1	TRBJ1-5	15	-	TRBD1	TGCGCCAGCAGCTACAGACAGGGTGGAGATCAGCCCCAGCATTTT	CASSYRQGGDQPQHF
TRBV4-2	TRBJ1-6	13	-	-	TGTGCCAGCAGCCAAGTCCCTGATTCACCCCTCCACTTT	CASSQVPDSPLHF
TRBV6-1	TRBJ1-5	13	few	-	TGTGCCAGCATGCCAAACACCGATCAGCCCCAGCATTTT	CASMPNTDQPQHF
TRBV5-1	TRBJ2-7	15	few	-	TGCGCCAGCAGCTTGGCCGGGGTGCTAGCTAATGAGCAGTACTTC	CASSLAGVLANEQYF
TRBV21-1	TRBJ2-5	14	few	-	TGTGCCAGCAGTAAAGGGCTAGCGGTAGCGGAGCAGTACTTC	CASSKGLAVAEQYF
TRBV10-3	TRBJ2-3	17	-	TRBD2	TGTGCCATCAGGCCACCGACTAGCGGGGTTTCGGCAGATACGCAGTATTTT	CAIRPPTSGVSADTQYF
TRBV20-1	TRBJ2-3	14	-	TRBD2	TGCAGTGCTAGACCGACTAGCGGCGCAGATACGCAGTATTTT	CSARPTSGADTQYF
TRBV19	TRBJ2-1	15	few	TRBD2	TGTGCCAGTCGCGGGGGGCAGAGCTCCTACAATGAGCAGTTCTTC	CASRGGQSSYNEQFF
TRBV29-1	TRBJ2-5	14	-	TRBD2	TGCAGCGTCATAGCGGGAGACAGTATCAATGAGCAGTACTTC	CSVIAGDSINEQYF
TRBV10-3	TRBJ2-2	15	few	-	TGTGCCATCAGTGAGAACCAATTGAACACCGGGGAGCTGTTTTTT	CAISENQLNTGELFF
TRBV4-1	TRBJ2-7	16	once	-	TGCGCCAGCAGCCGTGATGGGTACAGCTCCTACAATGAGCAGTACTTC	CASSRDGYSSYNEQYF
TRBV29-1	TRBJ2-7	10	-	-	TGCAGCGCTGAGGGCAACGAGCAGTACTTC	CSAEGNEQYF
TRBV12-3/TRBV12-4	TRBJ1-5	15	-	-	TGTGCCAGCAGTTGGGGGCGGGCAGGACCCCAGCCCCAGCATTTT	CASSWGRAGPQPQHF
TRBV27	TRBJ1-6	15	-	-	TGTGCCAGCAGTTTAGGAACGGTATTGAATTCACCCCTCCACTTT	CASSLGTVLNSPLHF
TRBV7-9	TRBJ1-2	14	few	TRBD1	TGTGCCAGCAGCCTCCCGGGACAGGGGACTGGCTACACCTTC	CASSLPGQGTGYTF
TRBV20-1	TRBJ1-5	14	-	TRBD1	TGCAGTGCTAGAGCAGGGACAGAAAATCAGCCCCAGCATTTT	CSARAGTENQPQHF
TRBV5-1	TRBJ1-2	16	few	-	TGCGCCAGCAGCCCGACGGGCCAATGGGCTAACTATGGCTACACCTTC	CASSPTGQWANYGYTF
TRBV10-3	TRBJ2-5	12	few	-	TGTGCCACACAAGGGCAGGGAGAGACCCAGTACTTC	CATQGQGETQYF
TRBV12-3/TRBV12-4	TRBJ1-1	14	-	TRBD1	TGTGCCAGCAGTTCACAGGGGCCTATTTCTGAAGCTTTCTTT	CASSSQGPISEAFF
TRBV20-1	TRBJ1-6	12	-	-	TGCAGTGCTAGACAGGGTAATTCACCCCTCCACTTT	CSARQGNSPLHF
TRBV25-1	TRBJ2-1	15	few	TRBD2	TGTGCCAGCAGTGAATATAGCGGGCCCCGGGGTGAGCAGTTCTTC	CASSEYSGPRGEQFF
TRBV7-2	TRBJ2-3	17	-	TRBD2	TGTGCCAGCAGCTTTGTGGGTCGCGGGAGAGGCACAGATACGCAGTATTTT	CASSFVGRGRGTDTQYF
TRBV10-3	TRBJ1-1	14	-	TRBD1	TGTGCCATCAGAACAGGACAGGGGGACACTGAAGCTTTCTTT	CAIRTGQGDTEAFF
TRBV12-3/TRBV12-4	TRBJ1-2	14	-	-	TGTGCCAGCAGCCTGATAGGGCATGTAGGTGGCTACACCTTC	CASSLIGHVGGYTF
TRBV7-2	TRBJ2-1	18	few	-	TGTGCCAGCAGCCCTAGCCTAAGGGGGGGGAGCTCCTACAATGAGCAGTTCTTC	CASSPSLRGGSSYNEQFF
TRBV5-1	TRBJ2-4	17	-	TRBD1	TGCGCCAGCAGCTTGGTAACCGGGACAGGGGGCGAACGTCTGCAGTACTTC	CASSLVTGTGGERLQYF
TRBV7-9	TRBJ1-6	16	-	-	TGTGCCAGCAGCGGAAGGCCTGCGAAGGGGGATTCACCCCTCCACTTT	CASSGRPAKGDSPLHF
TRBV6-1	TRBJ1-6	18	-	-	TGTGCCAGCAGGTCCAACGACGGTCCCAGCTCCTATAATTCACCCCTCCACTTT	CASRSNDGPSSYNSPLHF
TRBV10-1	TRBJ2-3	14	-	-	TGCGCCAGCAGTGACGGGGCCAGCACAGATACGCAGTATTTT	CASSDGASTDTQYF
TRBV27	TRBJ2-1	17	-	-	TGTGCCAGCAGTTTCCCGCCCGCGGGGGCCCCTTGGAATGAGCAGTTCTTC	CASSFPPAGAPWNEQFF